This record covers a single T cell receptor beta chain. What it recognizes is unknown. Germline V gene data show CDR1 as MNHEY and CDR2 as SVGAGI. Trimming cost V 6 bases and J 4 bases; bases outside gene matches: 3. This CDR3 is 13 amino acids long. The data derive from a study of cytomegalovirus exposure and HLA in healthy donors. PCR used 60 Vbeta primers and 13 Jbeta primers. Libraries were prepared by immunoSEQ multiplex PCR; TCRdb keeps only in-frame clonotypes and omits some of them. Of some 180,000 clones in the sample, 75% to 80% were seen once. Broader study findings: Reported performance of the classifier showed diagnosis of cytomegalovirus status with high specificity and sensitivity.

Sequenced input: PBMCs. This TCR was sampled from a female donor in good health and CMV-seronegative. The V gene is TRBV6-5, the J gene TRBJ2-5; 9 nucleotides agree with TRBD2. CDR3 DNA: TGTGCCAGCAGCCTAGCGGGGCCAGAGACCCAGTACTTC. Amino acids: CASSLAGPETQYF.